The clone carrying this T cell receptor beta chain was counted ten times or more. Its specificity is not known. This sample is drawn from a study of early T cells in non-severe SARS-CoV-2 infection. Study findings and constraints: CD4 and private specificities were missed by VDJdb matching, which favored anti-spike CD8 responses.

Germline V CDR1 and CDR2: ENHRY, SYGVKD. This CDR3 contains 13 residues. V lost 6 bases and J lost 5, with 14 bases in between. Attached unique molecular identifiers marked individual cDNA molecules. TCRdb recomputed calls from the 5' RACE reads with MiXCR, one row per CDR3 protein. The profile shows 25,000 to 35,000 distinct CDR3 sequences, about 6.6% of them singletons. V usage is TRBV10-3 and J usage is TRBJ2-7, with D perhaps matching TRBD1 (6 bases). This TCR was sampled from an adult who was a healthcare worker with PCR-confirmed SARS-CoV-2 infection or an uninfected control (not recorded which). Sequences were derived from whole blood, sampled at baseline. The CDR3 region is CAIRGAGINEQYF. Here the CDR3 DNA reads TGTGCCATCAGGGGGGCAGGGATCAACGAGCAGTACTTC.